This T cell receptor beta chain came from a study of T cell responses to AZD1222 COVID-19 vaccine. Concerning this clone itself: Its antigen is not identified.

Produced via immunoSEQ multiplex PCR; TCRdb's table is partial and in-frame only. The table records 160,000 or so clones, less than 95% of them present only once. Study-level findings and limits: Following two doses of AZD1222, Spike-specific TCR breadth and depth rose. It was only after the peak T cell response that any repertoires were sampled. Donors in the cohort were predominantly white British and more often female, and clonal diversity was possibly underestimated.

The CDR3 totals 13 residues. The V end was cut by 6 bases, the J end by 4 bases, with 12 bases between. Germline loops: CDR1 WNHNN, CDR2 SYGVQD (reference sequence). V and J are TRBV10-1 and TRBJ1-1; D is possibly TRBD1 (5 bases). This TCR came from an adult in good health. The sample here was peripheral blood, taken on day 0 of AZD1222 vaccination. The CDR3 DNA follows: TGCGCCAGCAGGACAGTCGATGCCACTGAAGCTTTCTTT. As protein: CASRTVDATEAFF.